This TCR beta chain came from a study of cytomegalovirus exposure and HLA in healthy donors. Overall study results and limits: For most TCR sequences rarity was the rule, although some public TCRs occurred in many donors. TCR beta chains numbering more than 150 were designated cytomegalovirus-associated. Differences between HLA loci emerged in a later analysis of TCR association rates, with DRB1 most and HLA-C fewest.

PCR was performed using 60 Vbeta and 13 Jbeta primers. Sequencing used immunoSEQ multiplex PCR; TCRdb keeps in-frame clones, though not all of them. In the table there are tens of thousands of clones, roughly 80% of which are singletons. This clone was detected once. No antigen is known for it. The CDR3 contains 14 residues. Germline CDR1 is SGHAT and CDR2 is FQNNGV. Trimming took off 0 bases at V and 6 bases at J, with 9 bases between the two ends. The source is a man between 25 and 39 years old in good health and CMV-seronegative. Sequencing was carried out using PBMCs. The chain uses TRBV11-2 and TRBJ1-5; possibly TRBD1 for D (5 bases). The DNA of the CDR3 is TGTGCCAGCAGCTTAGATCATGGGGCTCAGCCCCAGCATTTT. It yields the protein CASSLDHGAQPQHF.